The entry that follows covers one TCR beta chain sequence. The data belong to a study of T cells after posttransplantation cyclophosphamide. Germline lookup yields CDR1 MNHNS and CDR2 SASEGT. V lost 4 bases and J lost 7, with 8 bases in between. CDR3 size: 13 residues. This table comes from immunoSEQ multiplex PCR, and its TCRdb copy is limited to in-frame clones, with some not included. This sample has 25,000 to 35,000 clones, each found more than once. This chain joins TRBV6-1 and TRBJ1-6; tentatively, D is TRBD1 (6 bases). Input material: PBMCs. This receptor was identified in a woman in her thirties in good health and a related stem cell transplant donor. The CDR3 DNA reads TGTGCCAGCAGTGGTCAGGGGAATTCACCCCTCCACTTT. Translated: CASSGQGNSPLHF.